Each of the 30 T cell receptor beta chains below was sequenced from the same sample in a study of control samples from healthy donors and cancer patients. The protocol was immunoSEQ multiplex PCR, while the TCRdb copy is restricted to in-frame clones and leaves out a portion. The data hold around 94,000 clones, with 85% to 95% observed a single time. Specimen: blood. The source is a woman aged 30 to 39 in good health.

The J gene is TRBJ1-1, the V gene TRBV6-5, with D possibly TRBD1 on 5 matching bases. This CDR3 comprises 13 residues. Germline CDR1 reads MNHEY; CDR2 reads SVGAGI. V dropped 6 bases and J dropped 5 bases, with 13 bases sitting between them. CDR3: CASRQEEETEAFF. CDR3 sequence (DNA): TGTGCCAGCAGACAGGAGGAGGAAACTGAAGCTTTCTTT.

Worth noting for this clone: Different DNA sequences within this sample yield the same CDR3. V is TRBV18 and J is TRBJ2-7, with D tentatively TRBD1 (5 bases). Germline V gene lookup returns CDR1 KGHSH and CDR2 LQKENI. Between the trimmed V and J ends, which lost 2 bases and 3 bases, there was a span of 8 bases. CDR3 size: 13 residues. This CDR3 reads CASSPRQGYEQYF. CDR3 coding DNA: TGTGCCAGCTCACCAAGGCAGGGCTACGAGCAGTACTTC.

DNA for the CDR3: TGTGCCACCAGTGACCCCGGTCAGCCCCAGCATTTT. As protein: CATSDPGQPQHF. The chain combines TRBV24-1 with TRBJ1-5; D unclear. CDR1 KGHDR and CDR2 SFDVKD come from the germline V gene. V was trimmed by 4 bases and J by 6 bases, leaving 6 bases between them. The CDR3 sequence is 12 residues long.

J is TRBJ1-1 and V is TRBV6-6; possibly TRBD1 for D (6 bases). The CDR3 sequence is 13 residues long. Trimming pared 4 bases from V and 5 bases from J, leaving 11 bases between. CDR1 and CDR2 from the germline V gene are MNHNY and SVGAGI (reference sequence). CDR3 sequence (DNA): TGTGCCAGCAGTTTAGAAGGGGGGACTGAAGCTTTCTTT. Encoded protein: CASSLEGGTEAFF.

This chain links TRBV2 with TRBJ1-5; weak D call: TRBD1 (5 bases). Trimming took 4 bases from V and 5 from J, leaving 6 bases between them. This CDR3 is built from 12 residues. Germline V CDR1 and CDR2: SNHLY, FYNNEI. The CDR3 DNA reads as TGTGCCAGCAGTGTGGGGGATCAGCCCCAGCATTTT. This encodes CASSVGDQPQHF. The variable domain in full, with the rest retrieved from reference TRBV2 and TRBJ1-5, is EPEVTQTPSHQVTQMGQEVILRCVPISNHLYFYWYRQILGQKVEFLVSFYNNEISEKSEIFDDQFSVERPDGSNFTLKIRSTKLEDSAMYFCASSVGDQPQHFGDGTRLSIL.

The chain couples TRBV5-6 to TRBJ2-7; perhaps D is TRBD1 or TRBD2 (5 bases each). This CDR3 is built from 14 residues. Germline V gives CDR1 SGHDT, CDR2 YYEEEE. V was clipped by 4 bases and J by 3 bases, with 14 bases between them. CDR3 nucleotide sequence: TGTGCCAGCAGCCGGGGCTCGAGGGGCTACGAGCAGTACTTC. Protein sequence: CASSRGSRGYEQYF.

V usage is TRBV7-9 and J usage is TRBJ2-5, with D unclear. The CDR3 contains 12 residues. Trimming removed 4 bases from V and 2 bases from J, with 5 bases in between. The germline gives CDR1 SEHNR, CDR2 FQNEAQ (reference sequence). The CDR3 reads CASSWAQETQYF. In DNA, the CDR3 is TGTGCCAGCAGCTGGGCGCAAGAGACCCAGTACTTC.

The chain uses TRBV6-6 and TRBJ2-2, with 8 nucleotides matching TRBD1. Germline loops: CDR1 MNHNY, CDR2 SVGAGI (reference sequence). Trimming removed 8 bases from V and 1 base from J; junction bases left unmatched: 6. This CDR3 region has 15 residues. CDR3 region: CASGRTGLNTGELFF. In DNA, the CDR3 is TGTGCCAGCGGCCGGACAGGGTTGAACACCGGGGAGCTGTTTTTT.

The chain carries TRBV5-1 and TRBJ1-5, with 7 bases identical to TRBD1. Trimming took 0 bases from V and 2 from J; bases not matched to a gene: 2. The CDR3 totals 15 residues. Germline values: CDR1 SGHRS, CDR2 YFSETQ. The CDR3 protein is CASSLEGGGNQPQHF. In nucleotides, the CDR3 is TGCGCCAGCAGCTTGGAAGGGGGCGGCAATCAGCCCCAGCATTTT. Combining the CDR3 with reference TRBV5-1 and TRBJ1-5 gives the whole variable domain KAGVTQTPRYLIKTRGQQVTLSCSPISGHRSVSWYQQTPGQGLQFLFEYFSETQRNKGNFPGRFSGRQFSNSRSEMNVSTLELGDSALYLCASSLEGGGNQPQHFGDGTRLSIL.

The CDR3 sequence is CASSQTGQENEKLFF. CDR3 bases: TGTGCCAGCAGCCAAACGGGACAGGAAAATGAAAAACTGTTTTTT. The chain combines TRBV4-2 with TRBJ1-4; 8 bases are shared with TRBD1. CDR1 and CDR2 (germline): LGHNA, YNFKEQ. CDR3 length equals 15 residues. After removal of 2 bases from V and 5 bases from J, the junction contained 4 bases not matched to a gene.

The chain is built from TRBV5-1 and TRBJ2-7; TRBD2 might be the D (7 bases). Germline CDR1 and CDR2: SGHRS and YFSETQ. V lost 7 bases, J lost 4 bases, and 18 bases lay in between. The CDR3 is 14 residues long. The CDR3: CASSGGRGSYEQYF. CDR3 in DNA: TGCGCCAGCTCCGGGGGGCGCGGTTCGTACGAGCAGTACTTC.

This chain links TRBV30 with TRBJ1-2, with TRBD1 as a possible D gene (6 bases). CDR1 is GTSNPN, CDR2 SVGIG, per germline (reference sequence). The CDR3 extends over 13 amino acids. Trimming removed 7 bases at V and 9 bases at J, with 21 bases between. The CDR3 sequence: CASALFTGRSYTF. DNA of the CDR3: TGTGCCTCAGCACTGTTTACAGGGCGCAGCTACACCTTC.

This chain uses TRBV20-1 with TRBJ1-2; D remains ambiguous. Germline CDR1 reads DFQATT; CDR2 reads SNEGSKA (reference sequence). Trimming took off 6 bases at V and 9 bases at J, with 14 bases between the two ends. CDR3 length: 11 residues. This CDR3 reads CSAPDGKSYTF. The CDR3 nucleotides read TGCAGTGCGCCGGACGGCAAGAGCTACACCTTC.

The chain employs TRBV11-3 and TRBJ2-1, with TRBD2 identical over 9 bases. Per germline, CDR1 SGHNT and CDR2 YENEEA. The length of the CDR3 is 16 residues. Germline trimming cut 1 base from V and 1 base from J; bases unmatched to any gene: 2. The CDR3 bases are TGTGCCAGCAGCTTAGTCGCGGGAGGGTCCTACAATGAGCAGTTCTTC. Residues: CASSLVAGGSYNEQFF.

Written as DNA, the CDR3 is TGTGCCAGCAGTTACTCGAGGGTTTATGAGCAGTTCTTC. The encoded protein is CASSYSRVYEQFF. The V gene is TRBV6-5, the J gene TRBJ2-1; TRBD2 is a possible D gene (5 bases). Per germline, CDR1 MNHEY and CDR2 SVGAGI. This CDR3 is built from 13 residues. Trimming cost V 0 bases and J 8 bases, with 8 bases left between them.

The chain has TRBV3-1 (or the pseudogene TRBV3-2) and TRBJ1-5; 7 bases agree with TRBD1. This CDR3 is 19 amino acids long. J was trimmed by 1 base and V by 4 bases; bases with no gene match: 16. CDR1 and CDR2 (germline): LGHDT, YNNKEL (reference sequence). This CDR3 reads CASSRGSGSIRGSNQPQHF. Written as DNA, the CDR3 is TGTGCCAGCAGCCGTGGTTCCGGGTCGATCAGGGGGAGCAATCAGCCCCAGCATTTT.

The V gene is TRBV19, the J gene TRBJ2-1, with 16 bases lining up with TRBD2. The CDR3 sequence is 20 residues long. The J segment lost 7 bases and the V segment lost 4 bases, leaving 16 bases of the junction unmatched. CDR1 is LNHDA, CDR2 SQIVND, per germline (reference sequence). The CDR3 here is CASSKPDTGLAGGLGNEQFF. CDR3 sequence (DNA): TGTGCCAGTAGTAAACCAGATACGGGACTAGCGGGAGGGTTGGGGAATGAGCAGTTCTTC.

This rearrangement joins TRBV13 to TRBJ2-1; unclear D gene. From germline, CDR1 is PRHDT and CDR2 FYEKMQ (reference sequence). Trimming removed 5 bases at V and 0 bases at J, with 8 bases between. This CDR3 has 14 residues. CDR3 sequence (DNA): TGTGCCAGCAGCCCACGTGGCTCCTACAATGAGCAGTTCTTC. The encoded protein is CASSPRGSYNEQFF.

This clone was picked up one time. The chain combines TRBV7-2 with TRBJ1-1; D unclear. The CDR3 totals 15 residues. The germline V gene encodes CDR1 SGHTA and CDR2 FQGNSA. Trimming cost V 1 base and J 1 base, with 10 bases left between them. The CDR3 loop reads CASSLGSGWNTEAFF. Here the CDR3 DNA reads TGTGCCAGCAGCTTAGGGTCCGGATGGAACACTGAAGCTTTCTTT. The full variable domain, with the rest looked up from reference TRBV7-2 and TRBJ1-1, is GAGVSQSPSNKVTEKGKDVELRCDPISGHTALYWYRQSLGQGLEFLIYFQGNSAPDKSGLPSDRFSAERTGGSVSTLTIQRTQQEDSAVYLCASSLGSGWNTEAFFGQGTRLTVV.

V is TRBV4-1 and J is TRBJ2-3; D unclear. Germline V CDR1 and CDR2: MGHRA, YSYEKL. The CDR3 runs 16 residues. V lost 2 bases to trimming and J lost 0 bases, with 12 bases between them. The CDR3 sequence: CASSQSIRSSTDTQYF. Written as DNA, the CDR3 is TGCGCCAGCAGCCAATCTATCCGGAGTAGCACAGATACGCAGTATTTT.

The chain joins TRBV2 to TRBJ2-1, with 8 bases lining up with TRBD2. The CDR3 totals 13 residues. CDR1 is SNHLY and CDR2 is FYNNEI in the germline V gene. Trimming took 8 bases from V and 4 from J; bases not matched to a gene: 4. The CDR3 is CASEAGEYNEQFF. CDR3 coding DNA: TGTGCCAGCGAAGCGGGGGAATACAATGAGCAGTTCTTC.

V gene TRBV30 combines with J gene TRBJ1-1; 10 nucleotides agree with TRBD1. The CDR3 is made up of 15 amino acids. Looked up from germline, CDR1 is GTSNPN and CDR2 is SVGIG (reference sequence). The trim removed 0 bases at V and 4 bases at J, leaving 5 bases unmatched. CDR3 protein: CAWSVGTGVSTEAFF. The CDR3 DNA is TGTGCCTGGAGTGTCGGGACAGGGGTTAGCACTGAAGCTTTCTTT.

This chain links TRBV6-6 with TRBJ1-2, with a possible D match to TRBD1 (5 bases). V gave up 0 bases and J gave up 8 bases, with 10 bases separating them. Germline CDR1 and CDR2: MNHNY and SVGAGI (reference sequence). This CDR3 is 13 amino acids long. CDR3 DNA: TGTGCCAGCAGTTACTCGATAGGGGAAGGCTACACCTTC. This translates into CASSYSIGEGYTF.

The J gene is TRBJ1-3, the V gene TRBV9, with unresolved D. V was clipped by 4 bases and J by 3 bases, with 14 bases between them. The CDR3 contains 15 residues. Germline V gives CDR1 SGDLS, CDR2 YYNGEE. CDR3 nucleotides: TGTGCCAGCAGCTCACGTTTGGAGCTTGGAAACACCATATATTTT. Protein product: CASSSRLELGNTIYF.

The genes are TRBV3-1 (or the pseudogene TRBV3-2) and TRBJ2-6, with TRBD1 as a possible D gene (6 bases). Trimming cost V 6 bases and J 4 bases, with 22 bases left between them. The CDR3 runs 18 residues. In germline, CDR1 is LGHDT, CDR2 YNNKEL (reference sequence). The CDR3 here is CASSPSRTALAGANVLTF. In nucleotides, the CDR3 is TGTGCCAGCAGTCCTTCCAGGACAGCCCTGGCCGGGGCCAACGTCCTGACTTTC.

This chain uses TRBV28 with TRBJ1-2; D is possibly TRBD1 (6 bases). Germline V gene data show CDR1 as MDHEN and CDR2 as SYDVKM. V was trimmed by 1 base and J by 7 bases, leaving 16 bases between them. This CDR3 contains 15 residues. CDR3 amino acids: CASSLYRAGVGGYTF. CDR3 DNA: TGTGCCAGCAGTTTATATCGGGCAGGGGTAGGTGGCTACACCTTC.

The chain joins TRBV28 to TRBJ1-1; D gene uncertain. The length of the CDR3 is 14 residues. Germline loops: CDR1 MDHEN, CDR2 SYDVKM. Deletions cut 2 bases from V and 1 base from J, with 8 bases between. CDR3 bases: TGTGCCAGCAGTTTAGGCTCCTGGAACACTGAAGCTTTCTTT. Translated, it gives CASSLGSWNTEAFF.

The chain carries TRBV6-6 and TRBJ1-6, with D possibly being TRBD1 (6 bases). There are 18 residues in the CDR3. Germline CDR1 reads MNHNY; CDR2 reads SVGAGI (reference sequence). The ends were cut back, 5 bases at V and 7 bases at J, with 24 bases in the middle. The CDR3 DNA sequence: TGTGCCAGCAGTCCCCGACTCACAGGGAATGTAAAGAATTCACCCCTCCACTTT. Translated: CASSPRLTGNVKNSPLHF.

J is TRBJ2-1 and V is TRBV6-6, with TRBD2 as a possible D gene (5 bases). Trimming took 0 bases from V and 8 from J, leaving 17 bases between them. This CDR3 spans 16 amino acids. CDR1 and CDR2 from the germline V gene are MNHNY and SVGAGI (reference sequence). The CDR3 protein is CASSYSSRLAIHEQFF. CDR3 coding DNA: TGTGCCAGCAGTTACTCGAGTCGCCTAGCTATCCATGAGCAGTTCTTC.

This clone has more than one count but fewer than ten. The rearrangement joins TRBV28 to TRBJ1-5, with TRBD1 as a possible D gene (5 bases). Trimming stripped 2 bases from V and 1 base from J, with 9 bases between. Germline CDR1 MDHEN, CDR2 SYDVKM. CDR3 length: 15 amino acids. The CDR3 here is CASSLEGMSNQPQHF. CDR3 nucleotide sequence: TGTGCCAGCAGTTTAGAGGGGATGAGCAATCAGCCCCAGCATTTT.